A selection of T cell receptor beta chains follows, all from one sample in a study of blood T cell repertoires in COVID-19. TCRdb's table, derived via immunoSEQ multiplex PCR, lists solely in-frame clones and lacks some. The sample lists about 200,000 clones; more than 75% were seen once. The material sequenced was peripheral blood. These receptors came from a woman aged 60-75 years with COVID-19, enrolled during active disease. Both conserved end residues are part of each CDR3. Some rows mark clone size as missing; the rest say once, few, many or name a class of expanded clone.

clone_size: .; j_call: TRBJ2-6; v_call: TRBV27; cdr3_aa: CASSTGTGGTWGANVLTF
clone_size: .; j_call: TRBJ1-6; v_call: TRBV1; cdr3_aa: CTSSQGAAYNSPLHF
clone_size: .; j_call: TRBJ2-5; v_call: TRBV29-1; cdr3_aa: CSGTTTGIETQYF
clone_size: .; j_call: TRBJ2-1; v_call: TRBV7-2; cdr3_aa: CASSSPSSGGFSYNEQFF
clone_size: few; j_call: TRBJ2-3; v_call: TRBV28; cdr3_aa: CASSLWGDSTYYTDTQYF
clone_size: .; j_call: TRBJ2-2; v_call: TRBV2; cdr3_aa: CASSGRSGKDTGELFF
clone_size: once; j_call: TRBJ2-3; v_call: TRBV6-5; cdr3_aa: CASKLDRGTDTQYF
clone_size: .; j_call: TRBJ1-2; v_call: TRBV28; cdr3_aa: CASSLTGYGYTF
clone_size: once; j_call: TRBJ1-5; v_call: TRBV20-1; cdr3_aa: CSASRGGRGNQPQHF
clone_size: .; j_call: TRBJ2-2; v_call: TRBV30; cdr3_aa: CAWSAPGTGGPGELFF
clone_size: .; j_call: TRBJ1-6; v_call: TRBV19; cdr3_aa: CASSPQGRLSPLHF
clone_size: .; j_call: TRBJ1-4; v_call: TRBV4-2; cdr3_aa: CASSQAGNNEKLFF
clone_size: many; j_call: TRBJ1-2; v_call: TRBV2; cdr3_aa: CASSEDRDFYGYTF
clone_size: .; j_call: TRBJ2-3; v_call: TRBV29-1; cdr3_aa: CSVVLTGVPDTQYF
clone_size: .; j_call: TRBJ1-5; v_call: TRBV10-3; cdr3_aa: CAISESRSGNQPQHF
clone_size: once; j_call: TRBJ2-3; v_call: TRBV6-4; cdr3_aa: CASRLAGLSTDTQYF
clone_size: .; j_call: TRBJ2-1; v_call: TRBV29-1; cdr3_aa: CSVDFSGQANEQFF
clone_size: .; j_call: TRBJ1-4; v_call: TRBV5-4; cdr3_aa: CASSSTANEKLFF
clone_size: .; j_call: TRBJ1-4; v_call: TRBV5-6; cdr3_aa: CASSLVRTGEKLFF
clone_size: .; j_call: TRBJ1-5; v_call: TRBV5-1; cdr3_aa: CASSANSGANQPQHF
clone_size: .; j_call: TRBJ2-3; v_call: TRBV6-6; cdr3_aa: CASSRLSPGGTDTQYF
clone_size: .; j_call: TRBJ2-7; v_call: TRBV15; cdr3_aa: CATSRDRGLGEQYF
clone_size: few; j_call: TRBJ1-1; v_call: TRBV10-3; cdr3_aa: CAISPLRNTEAFF
clone_size: .; j_call: TRBJ1-4; v_call: TRBV7-9; cdr3_aa: CASSRGQRTTNEKLFF
clone_size: few; j_call: TRBJ1-2; v_call: TRBV11-2; cdr3_aa: CASSFGGLRGYGYTF